This TCR beta chain was sequenced in a study of graft-versus-host responses after intestinal transplantation. Looking at the study overall: Among the recipients, transplants were multivisceral, liver-intestinal, or isolated intestinal.

Concerning this clone itself: What it binds is not known.

Germline V gene sequence: CDR1 SQVTM, CDR2 ANQGSEA. There are 12 residues in the CDR3. The V and J ends lost 7 bases and 1 base respectively, with 10 bases between them. Study-wide findings and caveats: Detection of GvH clones occurred in recipient marrow, and some had their first appearance in ileum or blood. Individuals who had graft-donor T cell macrochimerism had allografts that showed high graft-versus-host to host-versus-graft clonal ratios.

Some clones are missing from TCRdb's copy, which holds only in-frame ones; the method was immunoSEQ multiplex PCR. Of some 69,000 clones in the sample, about nine tenths were seen once. V is TRBV29-1 and J is TRBJ1-2; possibly TRBD1 for D (6 bases). This sequence was found in a human patient who received an intestinal transplant, so some T cells may come from the graft donor. The material sequenced was bone marrow, taken almost 750 days after intestinal transplantation. The CDR3 DNA reads as TGCAGCGCGACAGGCAGTAACTATGGCTACACCTTC. Translated: CSATGSNYGYTF.